The 11 T cell receptor beta chains presented below share a single source sample, sequenced in a study of T cells expressing NK-cell markers. From the 5' RACE reads, TCRdb lists one entry per CDR3 protein and no DNA. This table holds 400,000 to 450,000 distinct CDR3 sequences. Material: blood T cells: a sorted CD56 or NKG2C T cell subset, CD4+ or CD8+ T cells, or bulk PBMC T cells (not recorded which). The receptors were gathered from a woman between 18 and 69 years old in good health.

This chain connects TRBV15 to TRBJ1-1. Germline V lookup: CDR1 LNHNV, CDR2 YYDKDF (reference sequence). This CDR3 spans 16 amino acids. CDR3 residues: CATSRDPDSLNTEAFF.

The chain combines TRBV5-1 with TRBJ2-7. The CDR3 has 15 amino acids. Germline CDR1 and CDR2: SGHRS and YFSETQ. CDR3 sequence: CASSLAFGSPYEQYF.

This chain's CDR3 is CASSQGGRSNTEAFF. This chain connects TRBV4-1 to TRBJ1-1; absent DNA, TCRdb's TRBD1 call cannot be checked. This CDR3 has 15 residues. Germline V gives CDR1 MGHRA, CDR2 YSYEKL.

The chain couples TRBV5-4 to TRBJ2-2. The CDR3 length is 12 residues. CDR1 is SGHNT, CDR2 YYREEE, per germline (reference sequence). CDR3 amino acids: CASSPEGGELFF. Full variable domain (rest looked up from reference TRBV5-4 and TRBJ2-2): ETGVTQSPTHLIKTRGQQVTLRCSSQSGHNTVSWYQQALGQGPQFIFQYYREEENGRGNFPPRFSGLQFPNYSSELNVNALELDDSALYLCASSPEGGELFFGEGSRLTVL.

V usage is TRBV6-1 and J usage is TRBJ1-1; checking the TCRdb D call of TRBD1 is not possible without DNA. The germline V gene has CDR1 MNHNS and CDR2 SASEGT. CDR3 length equals 13 residues. The CDR3: CASSEVRGTEAFF.

The rearrangement links TRBV20-1 to TRBJ2-7. This CDR3 spans 13 amino acids. Germline V gene sequence: CDR1 DFQATT, CDR2 SNEGSKA (reference sequence). CDR3 region: CSARASTSYEQYF.

The V call is TRBV5-1, the J call TRBJ2-1; TCRdb reports TRBD1, a call that lacks DNA to check it against. Germline CDR1 is SGHRS and CDR2 is YFSETQ. There are 15 residues in the CDR3. The CDR3 protein is CASSGSSIGGDEQFF.

The J gene is TRBJ2-7, the V gene TRBV3-1; TCRdb calls TRBD1, which cannot be checked without DNA. This CDR3 contains 15 residues. Germline loops: CDR1 LGHDT, CDR2 YNNKEL (reference sequence). This CDR3 reads CASSATIYSWGHPFF.

The chain recombines TRBV30 with TRBJ1-2. Per the germline V gene, CDR1 is GTSNPN and CDR2 is SVGIG (reference sequence). The CDR3 contains 13 residues. CDR3 in amino acids: CAWSVTTNYGYTF.

This chain connects TRBV12-3 or TRBV12-4 to TRBJ2-1. The CDR3 is 13 amino acids. The CDR3 loop reads CASRAAEYNEQFF.

This chain links TRBV10-3 with TRBJ2-3. Germline values: CDR1 ENHRY, CDR2 SYGVKD. The CDR3 contains 13 residues. The CDR3 sequence: CAINDRNTDTQYF.